The T cell receptor beta chain under discussion was sequenced for a study of blood T cell repertoires in COVID-19. Produced via immunoSEQ multiplex PCR; TCRdb's table is partial and in-frame only. Here the sample spans about 430,000 clones, roughly 84% being singletons. Clinical histories supplied by participants themselves formed the basis of cohort assignment. Within the 2 weeks before study entry, each person in the exposed group met a COVID-19 case. Germline CDR1 and CDR2: LNHDA and SQIVND (reference sequence). The CDR3 spans 16 residues. The V and J ends lost 0 bases and 7 bases, in that order; junction bases with no gene match: 7.

The receptor was derived from a woman younger than 30 who had been exposed to COVID-19. The chain recombines TRBV19 with TRBJ2-1; 9 bases line up with TRBD2. Source material: PBMCs or T cells enriched from blood (not recorded which). CDR3 nucleotide sequence: TGTGCCAGTAGTATAGATAATAGCGGGAGTTGGAATGAGCAGTTCTTC. Residues: CASSIDNSGSWNEQFF.